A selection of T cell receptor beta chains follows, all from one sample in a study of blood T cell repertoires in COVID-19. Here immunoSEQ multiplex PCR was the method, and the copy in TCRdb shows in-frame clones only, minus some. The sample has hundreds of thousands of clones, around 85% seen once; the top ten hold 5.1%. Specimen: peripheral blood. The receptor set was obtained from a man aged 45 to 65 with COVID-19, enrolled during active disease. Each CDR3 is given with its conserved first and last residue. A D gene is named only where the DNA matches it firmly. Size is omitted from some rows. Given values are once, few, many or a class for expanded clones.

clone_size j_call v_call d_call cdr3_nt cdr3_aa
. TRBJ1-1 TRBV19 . TGTGCCAGTAGTGCTCTTGGGGCCGGAGCTTTCTTT CASSALGAGAFF
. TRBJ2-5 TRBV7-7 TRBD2 TGTGCTAGCAGCTTAGCCTGGACTAGCGAGGAGACCCAGTACTTC CASSLAWTSEETQYF
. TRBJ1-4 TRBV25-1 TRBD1 TGTGCCAGCAGTGAATACGGGACAGGGGAAGAAAAACTGTTTTTT CASSEYGTGEEKLFF
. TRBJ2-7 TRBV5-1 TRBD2 TGCGCCAGCAGCCTGCTAGCGGGGGAGGTCTACGAGCAGTACTTC CASSLLAGEVYEQYF
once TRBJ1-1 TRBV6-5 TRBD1 TGTGCCAGCAGTTACAGTCAGGGGGGCACTGAAGCTTTCTTT CASSYSQGGTEAFF
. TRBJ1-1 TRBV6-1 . TGTGCCAGCAGTGAATGGGGGGGGCTTGCTTTCTTT CASSEWGGLAFF
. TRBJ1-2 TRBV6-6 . TGTGCCAGCAGTTCCCGCAATCCTATGAATGGCTACACCTTC CASSSRNPMNGYTF
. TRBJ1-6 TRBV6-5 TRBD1 TGTGCCAGCAGTCCCACAGGGGGTACTTCACCCCTCCACTTT CASSPTGGTSPLHF
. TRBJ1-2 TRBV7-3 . TGTGCCAGCAGCCAGGGACATAGAAACTATGGCTACACCTTC CASSQGHRNYGYTF
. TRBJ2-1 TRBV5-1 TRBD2 TGCGCCAGCAGCCTAACCCTAGCGGGGAGTGGCAATGAGCAGTTCTTC CASSLTLAGSGNEQFF
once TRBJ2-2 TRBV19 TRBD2 TGTGCCAGTAGTTCCCGTTCCCTGACTAGCGGGGGGGCCGTAGGGGAGCTGTTTTTT CASSSRSLTSGGAVGELFF
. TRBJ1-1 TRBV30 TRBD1 TGTGCCTGGAGAACAGGGGTGGGGAACACTGAAGCTTTCTTT CAWRTGVGNTEAFF
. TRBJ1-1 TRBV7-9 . TGTGCCAGCAGCCTAAGCATCGGTGAAGCTTTCTTT CASSLSIGEAFF
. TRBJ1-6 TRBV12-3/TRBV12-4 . TGTGCCAGCAGTTTAGTGGAGGGATCACCCCTCCACTTT CASSLVEGSPLHF
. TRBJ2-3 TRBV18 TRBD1 TGTGCCAGCTCAGTGACCGGGACAGGGGTCGCAGATACGCAGTATTTT CASSVTGTGVADTQYF
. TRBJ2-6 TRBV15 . TGTGCCACCAGCAGAGCAGGTGGGGCCAACGTCCTGACTTTC CATSRAGGANVLTF
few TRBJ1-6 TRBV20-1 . TGCAGTGCTAGTAAGGGGGTAAGAAATTCACCCCTCCACTTT CSASKGVRNSPLHF
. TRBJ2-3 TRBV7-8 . TGTGCCAGCAGCGGGGACTGGGATACGCAGTATTTT CASSGDWDTQYF
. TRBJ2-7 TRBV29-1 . TGCAGCGTTTTGGGAGTCTATGAGAACTACGAGCAGTACTTC CSVLGVYENYEQYF
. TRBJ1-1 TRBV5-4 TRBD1 TGTGCCAGCAGAGAGACAGGGGCCAACACTGAAGCTTTCTTT CASRETGANTEAFF
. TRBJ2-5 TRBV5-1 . TGCGCCAGCAGCTCCACTACAGAGACCCAGTACTTC CASSSTTETQYF
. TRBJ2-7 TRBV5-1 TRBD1 TGCGCCAGCAGCCCGGGGACAGGGCTATCCTACGAGCAGTACTTC CASSPGTGLSYEQYF